This record concerns one T cell receptor beta chain sequence. This receptor's antigen is unknown. No base quality information exists; no much larger clone differs at one position. To prepare the library, the immunoSEQ multiplex PCR assay was applied. For the multiplex PCR, a mixture combining 60 forward primers for TCR Vbeta segments and 13 reverse primers for TCR Jbeta segments was used. The CDR3 region of rearranged TCR beta genes was amplified from genomic DNA by a multiplex PCR assay. The Illumina HiSeq System was used to sequence the amplified TCR beta libraries as 87-base-pair reads. On the study's bioinformatics: A later analysis counted 65 million to 90 million unique TCR beta chains across the 640 or so repertoires, and around 9.9 million of these chains were shared by at least two donors. A nearest-neighbor algorithm error-corrected the raw reads and collapsed the reads into unique sequences, merging closely related sequences to remove PCR and sequencing errors. CDR3 sequences were aligned to IMGT reference sequences to assign V, D and J gene segments. For a sequence to be retained, a match of at least six nucleotides was required to both a V gene segment and a J gene segment. Rearrangements were classified as productive when the CDR3 lacked stop codons and remained in frame with V and J, and all other rearrangements were classified as non-productive. CDR3 was defined by IMGT convention, running from the second conserved V-encoded cysteine to the conserved J-encoded phenylalanine. The earlier analysis of about 640 of the donors excluded any sequence lacking an unambiguous match to a single V gene segment. An earlier analysis of several hundred of the donors called V segments functional above 56.7% productive rearrangements and segregating when the between-donor standard deviation exceeded 5%. A statistical classification framework was developed to diagnose cytomegalovirus status using the catalog of TCR beta chain sequences. In a later analysis, V and J genes were assigned by comparing TCR nucleotide sequences against IMGT/GENE-DB human TR gene sequences. The TCRdist pipeline was used in a later analysis to assign CDR3 sequences and most-parsimonious VDJ recombination scenarios. In a later analysis, every TCR beta chain was defined by the combination of its CDR3 amino acid sequence and its V-gene family, and reads without a unique V-gene family were dropped. To address suspected cross-contamination and a sequencing artifact, a later analysis removed around 600 highly shared, low-generation-probability nucleotide sequences. In a later analysis, a clonal expansion index for each public chain was calculated from normalized within-repertoire ranks of inferred template counts. A later analysis computed generation probabilities with a VDJ recombination model fitted to out-of-frame rearrangements, and checked the results against IGoR. In a later analysis, TCR-TCR, TCR-HLA and TCR-CMV co-occurrence was scored with hypergeometric tests, and a repertoire-size bias correction was applied to TCR pairs. To estimate false discovery rates, a later analysis permuted the HLA or CMV assignments 20 times. A later analysis grouped co-occurring TCRs with DBSCAN, adding TCRdist sequence similarity when clustering within HLA-allele-positive subsets. Repertoires with fewer than 30,000 or more than 120,000 public chains, plus five repertoires with anomalous nucleotide sharing, were excluded from co-occurrence clustering. TCRdb mirrors the immuneACCESS table, restricted to in-frame sequences. Some clones are absent from its copies; in checked studies, under half trace to an unresolved V gene, and the reason for the others is unknown. The V and J calls and clone size come from that table; D and trimming were worked out from the DNA. Within this sample are roughly 150,000 clones, with 70% to 85% of them counted one time only. More than 2.5% of the sample comes from the top ten.

The cohort consisted of hundreds of healthy bone marrow donors. Cohort members were all nominally healthy when sampled, although unrecorded immune exposures were likely present. The donor tested CMV seronegative and was one of the 352 seronegative cohort members. A peripheral blood sample was provided by each donor, and peripheral blood mononuclear cells were used for TCR beta sequencing. The Qiagen DNeasy Blood Extraction Kit was used to extract genomic DNA from the blood cell samples. Its CDR3 holds 15 amino acids, cysteine through phenylalanine. Just the 45-base CDR3 DNA is kept, in frame starting at base 1. After removal of 2 bases from V and 5 bases from J, the junction retains 7 bases not matched to a gene. In the germline V gene, CDR1 corresponds to LGHNA and CDR2 to YSLEER. The record originates from a study of cytomegalovirus exposure and HLA in healthy donors (dated by TCRdb to about 2017). For the study in its entirety: An earlier analysis of approximately 550 of the donors reported 250 to 350 Gb of sequence data and 120 million or so unique TCR beta sequences from about 179 million T cells. Roughly 300 gigabases of sequencing data and approximately 80 million unique TCR sequences were included in an early release covering under 650 HLA-typed donors. Among the roughly 390 genotyped donors, around 79% belonged to the genetic ancestry cluster associated with self-reported Caucasian donors. The aim of the study was to test whether cataloging public T cell receptors could identify signatures of past pathogen exposure. The study used immunosequencing to profile the T cell repertoires of hundreds of subjects and linked those repertoires to cytomegalovirus serostatus. Along with the approximately 650-subject first cohort, a separate validation cohort of about 110 different subjects was used. To predict cytomegalovirus infection status, the study brought together high-throughput TCR immunosequencing, statistical association of individual TCRs with disease status, and machine learning. A later analysis re-examined previously published TCR beta repertoires from about 670 donors and added high-resolution HLA genotyping to investigate patterns of TCR occurrence. In the later analysis, no new phenotypic data were used to find candidate immune exposures; instead, reliance was placed on TCR beta sequences and their occurrence across donors. In an earlier analysis of over 550 of the donors, high-throughput TCR beta sequencing was used to judge whether each TCR beta V gene segment behaved as functional or pseudogenic. Alongside the repertoire data, information on donor age, sex, ethnicity and CMV serostatus was compiled. A later genetic analysis used genome-wide SNP genotypes for about 65% of the roughly 670 donors, treating that subset as a discovery cohort. All discovery cohort repertoires had been generated on a single sequencing platform. Class I and class II HLA loci were covered by the typing at four-digit resolution. Typing coverage differed by locus: A, B, C, DRB1 and DQB1 were typed in roughly 620-640 donors, DQA1 in about 550, DPA1 in 606, and DPB1 in 450 to 490. Because of strong linkage in the cohort, a handful of DR-DQ haplotypes were treated as single units for association and clustering. On average, around 230,000 unique TCR beta nucleotide sequences were sequenced per donor among some 420 genotyped donors of the cohort, with roughly 19% of those sequences being non-productive.

On the study overall, not on this receptor specifically: According to a later analysis, parvovirus B19, influenza, CMV and Epstein-Barr virus appeared linked to several top co-occurrence clusters. According to a later genetic analysis, donors in an Asian-associated ancestry cluster had fewer N-insertions in productive TCRs than the approximately 670-donor mean. Presence/absence analyses assumed roughly uniform sequencing depth across donors, an assumption that may not hold. Most TCR sequences were seen in very few donors, while some public TCRs were found in many individuals. A cluster of highly shared sequence variants was judged likely to be a technical artifact of the sequencing pipeline. Linkage disequilibrium might explain the correlated functional status among segregating V segments, but an unknown experimental factor could not be excluded. In a later analysis, HLA-associated TCR beta chains were found to be more clonally expanded and to have lower generation probabilities than equally common non-associated chains. This cohort had only TCR beta chains sequenced, and the lack of alpha or paired-chain data limited which features could be detected. When HLA alleles, especially DR and DQ, strongly co-occurred, attributing TCR associations to individual alleles was difficult. Because HLA typing was missing for some donors at each locus, association tests included only the typed subset. Most CMV-associated TCR beta chains appeared to be HLA-restricted in a later analysis, and the HLA associations seemed to be driven largely by CMV exposure. At a false discovery rate of 0.05, a later analysis linked under 20,000 TCR beta sequences to specific HLA alleles. In both the original and validation cohorts, the classifier was reported to diagnose cytomegalovirus status with high specificity and sensitivity. A further reported finding was that TCR beta sequences accurately predicted the HLA-A and HLA-B alleles for most subjects in the first cohort. Because counts were too low, approximately 15 rarely observed V segments, including chromosome 9 orphons, were excluded from the earlier analysis of around 590 of the donors. The only immune exposure information available for the cohort was CMV serostatus. In vitro tests confirmed that a few of the cytomegalovirus-associated TCR beta chains recognize cytomegalovirus antigens. V-gene and J-gene trimming of TCR beta chains was associated with a missense DCLRE1C variant in a later genetic analysis, and the association was replicated in an independent cohort. An earlier analysis of approximately 590 of the donors showed that most TCR beta V segments appeared in productive rearrangements either about 87% or about 30% of the time, which broadly matched IMGT annotations. Some IMGT-functional V segments, including TRBV6-2 and TRBV6-3, could not be distinguished by the 87-base-pair reads and were therefore excluded. According to a later analysis, TCR association rates differed among HLA loci, with DRB1 alleles showing the most associated TCRs and HLA-C alleles showing the fewest. It was suggested by the authors that the approach could potentially be generalized to other disease states and immunological phenotypes. A total of some 180 TCR beta chains were listed by the study as associated with cytomegalovirus.

This clonotype was sampled from a male donor in good health and CMV-seronegative. The rearranged segments are TRBV4-3 and TRBJ2-7; TRBD1 lines up with 9 middle nucleotides. The sequencing sample was made of PBMCs. The nucleotide sequence reads TGCGCCAGCAGCCAACCGGGACAGGGTATCAACGAGCAGTACTTC. It is translated as CASSQPGQGINEQYF.